Following are 19 T cell receptor beta chains from one sample sequenced in a study of T cell responses to AZD1222 COVID-19 vaccine. Repertoires were generated with immunoSEQ multiplex PCR, while TCRdb's copy carries only in-frame clones and drops some. The sample lists approximately 170,000 clones, around 90% seen once, with approximately 4.8% in the top ten. The source material was peripheral blood, sampled on day 0 of AZD1222 vaccination. The receptor set was obtained from an adult in good health.

This clone was detected once. The chain links TRBV29-1 to TRBJ2-5, with D possibly TRBD2 on 6 matching bases. The germline gives CDR1 SQVTM, CDR2 ANQGSEA. V shed 1 base and J shed 7 bases, with 16 bases lying between them. The CDR3 totals 14 residues. The CDR3 coding sequence is TGCAGCGTTGAAGGAGGGGCGAGGGGAGGGACCCAGTACTTC. Protein sequence: CSVEGGARGGTQYF. Using reference TRBV29-1 and TRBJ2-5 for the parts outside the CDR3, the full variable domain is SAVISQKPSRDICQRGTSLTIQCQVDSQVTMMFWYRQQPGQSLTLIATANQGSEATYESGFVIDKFPISRPNLTFSTLTVSNMSPEDSSIYLCSVEGGARGGTQYFGPGTRLLVL.

This clone has a handful of counts. The CDR3 loop reads CASSLLLGGYTF. CDR3 bases: TGTGCCAGCAGTCTCCTGTTGGGTGGCTACACCTTC. The chain has TRBV28 and TRBJ1-2; D call uncertain. Germline CDR1 reads MDHEN; CDR2 reads SYDVKM. Trimming left V 5 bases short and J 7 bases short, with 11 bases between. This CDR3 comprises 12 residues.

The sample holds one count of this clone. The chain recombines TRBV30 with TRBJ1-5; the D gene is possibly TRBD1 (5 bases). The V end lost 3 bases, the J end lost 5 bases, and 14 bases lay between the germline ends. This CDR3 is built from 14 residues. CDR1 is GTSNPN and CDR2 is SVGIG in the germline V gene (reference sequence). CDR3 coding DNA: TGTGCCTGGAGCCCCCCGGGACGATATCAGCCCCAGCATTTT. Protein sequence: CAWSPPGRYQPQHF. The variable domain in full, completed from reference TRBV30 and TRBJ1-5, reads SQTIHQWPATLVQPVGSPLSLECTVEGTSNPNLYWYRQAAGRGLQLLFYSVGIGQISSEVPQNLSASRPQDRQFILSSKKLLLSDSGFYLCAWSPPGRYQPQHFGDGTRLSIL.

This clone came up a few times. The V call is TRBV30, the J call TRBJ2-6, with TRBD1 matching over 7 bases. J lost 3 bases, V lost 8 bases, and 7 bases had no gene match. The CDR3 runs to 14 residues. CDR1 GTSNPN and CDR2 SVGIG come from the germline V gene (reference sequence). In DNA form, the CDR3 reads TGTGCCCACCAGGGGGTTCGTGGGGCCAACGTCCTGACTTTC. This gives the protein CAHQGVRGANVLTF.

The chain is built from TRBV6-5 and TRBJ1-5, with D uncertain. CDR3 length equals 12 residues. V was clipped by 8 bases and J by 0 bases, with 5 bases between them. Germline lookup yields CDR1 MNHEY and CDR2 SVGAGI. In DNA, the CDR3 is TGTGCCAGCCACTATAGCAATCAGCCCCAGCATTTT. Protein product: CASHYSNQPQHF.

The rearrangement joins TRBV15 to TRBJ1-5; 7 bases line up with TRBD1. Germline V gene sequence: CDR1 LNHNV, CDR2 YYDKDF (reference sequence). This CDR3 is 18 amino acids long. With V trimmed by 0 bases and J by 5 bases, 13 bases remained unmatched. CDR3 bases: TGTGCCACCAGCAGAGATAGGTATGTAGACAGGGCAGATCAGCCCCAGCATTTT. Its protein is CATSRDRYVDRADQPQHF.

The genes are TRBV28 and TRBJ2-7; D is ambiguous. The V end was cut by 5 bases, the J end by 6 bases, with 14 bases between. The CDR3 totals 13 residues. Germline values: CDR1 MDHEN, CDR2 SYDVKM. CDR3 sequence (DNA): TGTGCCAGCAGTCACGGCCTCTATGGCGAGCAGTACTTC. Its translation is CASSHGLYGEQYF.

This chain joins TRBV7-2 and TRBJ2-7; 7 bases line up with TRBD1. The V gene end was trimmed by 5 bases and the J gene end by 2 bases; junction bases not matched to a gene: 9. The CDR3 has 15 residues. Germline CDR1 is SGHTA and CDR2 is FQGNSA. The CDR3 protein is CASSPGTASPYEQYF. The CDR3 DNA follows: TGTGCCAGCAGCCCCGGGACAGCTAGCCCCTACGAGCAGTACTTC. Together with reference TRBV7-2 and TRBJ2-7, the CDR3 gives the full variable domain: GAGVSQSPSNKVTEKGKDVELRCDPISGHTALYWYRQSLGQGLEFLIYFQGNSAPDKSGLPSDRFSAERTGGSVSTLTIQRTQQEDSAVYLCASSPGTASPYEQYFGPGTRLTVT.

The chain is built from TRBV5-4 and TRBJ1-2, with 7 bases matching TRBD1. The CDR3 length is 14 residues. The germline CDR1 and CDR2 sequences are SGHNT and YYREEE (reference sequence). The V and J ends lost 4 bases and 4 bases, in that order; junction bases with no gene match: 7. The DNA for the CDR3 is TGTGCCAGCAGCACGACAGGGTTGGGCTATGGCTACACCTTC. Translated: CASSTTGLGYGYTF.

The gene calls are TRBV14 and TRBJ2-3; the D is unclear. With 7 bases removed from V and 4 bases from J, the gap between germline ends came to 12 bases. The CDR3 consists of 13 residues. In germline, CDR1 is SGHDN, CDR2 FVKESK. The CDR3: CASKVGRSDTQYF. Here the CDR3 DNA reads TGTGCCAGCAAGGTGGGCCGGTCAGATACGCAGTATTTT.

The gene calls are TRBV9 and TRBJ2-7; no clear D gene. CDR1 and CDR2 from the germline V gene are SGDLS and YYNGEE. V dropped 0 bases and J dropped 6 bases, with 16 bases sitting between them. The CDR3 runs 15 residues. CDR3 residues: CASSVAMGMGSEQYF. DNA of the CDR3: TGTGCCAGCAGCGTAGCGATGGGGATGGGTAGCGAGCAGTACTTC.

The chain couples TRBV19 to TRBJ1-5, with a tentative D call TRBD1 (5 bases). The CDR3 runs 16 residues. Per the germline V gene, CDR1 is LNHDA and CDR2 is SQIVND (reference sequence). V was pared by 3 bases and J by 2 bases, with 14 bases between. This CDR3 is CASSILAGRRNQPQHF. DNA for the CDR3: TGTGCCAGTAGTATTTTAGCAGGGCGACGCAATCAGCCCCAGCATTTT.

The chain recombines TRBV5-1 with TRBJ1-1; weak D call: TRBD1 (5 bases). The germline CDR1 and CDR2 sequences are SGHRS and YFSETQ. V lost 3 bases, J lost 1 base, and 22 bases lay in between. CDR3 length: 18 residues. Written as DNA, the CDR3 is TGCGCCAGCAGCTCTCCCCAGGGCGCCGGGACGACGAACACTGAAGCTTTCTTT. This sequence encodes CASSSPQGAGTTNTEAFF. Drawing the rest from reference TRBV5-1 and TRBJ1-1, the complete variable domain is KAGVTQTPRYLIKTRGQQVTLSCSPISGHRSVSWYQQTPGQGLQFLFEYFSETQRNKGNFPGRFSGRQFSNSRSEMNVSTLELGDSALYLCASSSPQGAGTTNTEAFFGQGTRLTVV.

The V gene is TRBV19, the J gene TRBJ1-4; D not certain. Germline CDR1 reads LNHDA; CDR2 reads SQIVND (reference sequence). Trimming cost V 3 bases and J 7 bases, with 18 bases left between them. The CDR3 sequence is 16 residues long. Written as DNA, the CDR3 is TGTGCCAGTAGTATCGACCCTTACCGGAGCGGTGAAAAACTGTTTTTT. It yields the protein CASSIDPYRSGEKLFF.

In DNA, the CDR3 is TGTGCCAGCAGCTTGGCTCCAGATCAGCCCCAGCATTTT. Protein sequence: CASSLAPDQPQHF. The rearrangement joins TRBV5-5 to TRBJ1-5, with D uncertain. Germline V lookup: CDR1 SGHKS, CDR2 YYEKEE (reference sequence). The V end lost 0 bases, the J end lost 5 bases, and 6 bases lay between the germline ends. This CDR3 is built from 13 residues.

The rearrangement uses TRBV28 and TRBJ2-7; D ambiguous. This CDR3 is built from 12 residues. V gave up 10 bases and J gave up 2 bases, with 12 bases separating them. Per the germline V gene, CDR1 is MDHEN and CDR2 is SYDVKM. The CDR3 spells CATLRDPYEQYF. DNA for the CDR3: TGTGCCACCCTTAGGGATCCCTACGAGCAGTACTTC.

V and J are TRBV28 and TRBJ1-2; D not certain. This CDR3 has 13 residues. Deletions cut 6 bases from V and 2 bases from J, with 10 bases between. Germline V gene sequence: CDR1 MDHEN, CDR2 SYDVKM. In nucleotides, the CDR3 is TGTGCCAGCAGCCTTATTGGGAACTATGGCTACACCTTC. This translates into CASSLIGNYGYTF.

The table lists this clone with a few counts. The chain has TRBV4-1 and TRBJ2-7; 13 bases map to TRBD2. V lost 3 bases, J lost 1 base, and 21 bases stayed unmatched. Per germline, CDR1 MGHRA and CDR2 YSYEKL. CDR3 length equals 22 residues. The CDR3 protein is CASSHRTGGPGLAGDLSYEQYF. CDR3 nucleotide sequence: TGCGCCAGCAGCCATAGGACAGGGGGACCAGGACTAGCGGGGGACTTGTCCTACGAGCAGTACTTC.

This sequence joins TRBV25-1 and TRBJ1-5, with D unresolved. The CDR3 runs 14 residues. Trimming shortened V by 3 bases and J by 0 bases, and 6 bases separated the two germline ends. The germline CDR1 and CDR2 sequences are MGHDK and SYGVNS. CDR3 in DNA: TGTGCCAGCAGTGAGGGGTATAGCAATCAGCCCCAGCATTTT. Translated, it gives CASSEGYSNQPQHF.